These 31 T cell receptor beta chains came from one sample sequenced in a study of human T cells and chemical hapten exposure. MiXCR, run by TCRdb on the RACE reads, gives a single entry per CDR3 protein. The sample carries some 200,000 distinct CDR3 sequences, approximately 29% recorded once. Time point given: pre-sensitization, week 0. Treatment here: therapeutic diphenylcyclopropenone sensitization with weekly scalp DPC. Sequenced material: whole blood, taken in connection with sensitization to the hapten diphenylcyclopropenone (DPC). Receptor source: a woman between 25 and 40 years old with alopecia areata. Some clones in this sample may be carry-over from other donors' samples.

The table lists this clonotype with many counts. The rearrangement uses TRBV28 and TRBJ2-7; D assignment may be TRBD1 or TRBD2 (5 bases each). V gave up 5 bases and J gave up 8 bases, with 19 bases separating them. Per germline, CDR1 MDHEN and CDR2 SYDVKM. This CDR3 contains 14 residues. CDR3 residues: CASSPGTAERKQYF. CDR3 nucleotide sequence: TGTGCCAGCAGTCCCGGGACGGCTGAACGAAAGCAGTACTTC.

CDR3 residues: CASSYSKVQPQHF. The CDR3 DNA is TGTGCCAGCAGTTACTCGAAGGTTCAGCCCCAGCATTTT. The chain uses TRBV6-5 and TRBJ1-5, with D unclear. V lost 0 bases to trimming and J lost 6 bases, with 6 bases between them. Germline lookup yields CDR1 MNHEY and CDR2 SVGAGI. This CDR3 has 13 residues.

This clonotype was found a few times. The chain employs TRBV7-9 and TRBJ2-3; D uncertain. Trimming left V 1 base short and J 0 bases short, with 11 bases between. The CDR3 runs to 16 residues. Per the germline V gene, CDR1 is SEHNR and CDR2 is FQNEAQ (reference sequence). This chain's CDR3 is CASSLVLSSSTDTQYF. For the CDR3, the DNA is TGTGCCAGCAGCTTAGTTTTGTCCAGCAGCACAGATACGCAGTATTTT. Full variable domain (rest looked up from reference TRBV7-9 and TRBJ2-3): DTGVSQNPRHKITKRGQNVTFRCDPISEHNRLYWYRQTLGQGPEFLTYFQNEAQLEKSRLLSDRFSAERPKGSFSTLEIQRTEQGDSAMYLCASSLVLSSSTDTQYFGPGTRLTVL.

J is TRBJ2-1 and V is TRBV10-3, with D unresolved. The CDR3 is 16 residues long. CDR1 ENHRY and CDR2 SYGVKD come from the germline V gene. The V end lost 3 bases, the J end lost 0 bases, and 12 bases lay between the germline ends. DNA of the CDR3: TGTGCCATCAGTGATTCCGTCGGTAGCTCCTACAATGAGCAGTTCTTC. Protein: CAISDSVGSSYNEQFF.

The V gene is TRBV7-2, the J gene TRBJ2-2; D possibly uses TRBD1 or TRBD2 (5 bases each). Trimming cost V 5 bases and J 6 bases, with 13 bases left between them. CDR1 is SGHTA, CDR2 FQGNSA, per germline. CDR3 length: 14 residues. The CDR3 sequence: CASSRVWGPGELFF. The CDR3 DNA reads TGTGCCAGCAGCAGGGTATGGGGACCCGGGGAGCTGTTTTTT.

There are a few counts of this clonotype. The rearrangement links TRBV15 to TRBJ1-2, with D unclear. Germline V gene data show CDR1 as LNHNV and CDR2 as YYDKDF (reference sequence). The CDR3 runs 13 residues. The V end lost 2 bases, the J end lost 2 bases, and 6 bases lay between the germline ends. The CDR3 DNA reads TGTGCCACCAGCAGACAGGAGAACTATGGCTACACCTTC. Its translation is CATSRQENYGYTF.

In its sample, this clonotype was seen a few times. The CDR3, as DNA: TGTGCCAGCAACAACAGGGGACCGGATTCACCCCTCCACTTT. Its translation is CASNNRGPDSPLHF. This sequence joins TRBV27 and TRBJ1-6; 7 nucleotides agree with TRBD1. Germline V CDR1 and CDR2: MNHEY, SMNVEV (reference sequence). The J segment lost 8 bases and the V segment lost 7 bases, leaving 8 bases of the junction unmatched. The CDR3 consists of 14 residues.

The V gene is TRBV25-1, the J gene TRBJ2-3; TRBD2 is a possible D gene (6 bases). V was clipped by 5 bases and J by 4 bases, with 19 bases between them. The CDR3 runs to 16 residues. From germline, CDR1 is MGHDK and CDR2 SYGVNS. CDR3 DNA sequence: TGTGCCAGCAGTCCCCCTGCGGGATGGGGGTCAGATACGCAGTATTTT. Residues: CASSPPAGWGSDTQYF.

This rearrangement joins TRBV4-1 to TRBJ1-4, with 11 bases fitting TRBD1. The CDR3 totals 18 residues. CDR1 and CDR2 from the germline V gene are MGHRA and YSYEKL. V was pared by 3 bases and J by 7 bases, with 13 bases of the junction left unmatched. The CDR3 reads CASSHLRPGTGGSEKLFF. The CDR3 DNA reads as TGCGCCAGCAGCCATTTACGGCCCGGGACAGGGGGTAGTGAAAAACTGTTTTTT.

This clonotype was counted only a few times. This chain uses TRBV20-1 with TRBJ2-7, with 8 bases aligning to TRBD2. The V gene's germline CDR1 is DFQATT and CDR2 SNEGSKA (reference sequence). J lost 0 bases, V lost 3 bases, and 7 bases had no gene match. CDR3 length equals 15 residues. The CDR3 reads CSASPASGSSYEQYF. In DNA form, the CDR3 reads TGCAGTGCTAGCCCGGCTAGCGGGTCCTCCTACGAGCAGTACTTC.

This chain links TRBV7-2 with TRBJ2-1; the D gene is possibly TRBD2 (6 bases). CDR3 size: 14 residues. Germline-derived CDR1 and CDR2 are SGHTA and FQGNSA. Deletions cut 3 bases from V and 10 bases from J, with 16 bases between. CDR3 sequence: CASSFQPGREEQFF. CDR3 nucleotide sequence: TGTGCCAGCAGCTTCCAACCCGGTCGGGAGGAGCAGTTCTTC.

This clonotype was seen more than once but under ten times. This chain connects TRBV5-1 to TRBJ1-6, with D maybe TRBD1 (6 bases). Between the trimmed V and J ends, which lost 0 bases and 10 bases, there was a span of 17 bases. The CDR3 contains 16 residues. Germline V lookup: CDR1 SGHRS, CDR2 YFSETQ. The DNA for the CDR3 is TGCGCCAGCAGCTTGGAGTCAGGGGCAAGTCTATCACCCCTCCACTTT. Translation gives CASSLESGASLSPLHF.

The chain couples TRBV28 to TRBJ1-1, with D tentatively TRBD1 (5 bases). CDR3 length: 15 residues. From germline, CDR1 is MDHEN and CDR2 SYDVKM. V shed 6 bases and J shed 3 bases, with 17 bases lying between them. CDR3 nucleotide sequence: TGTGCCAGCAGCCCCCGGACGGGGCCCTACACTGAAGCTTTCTTT. Translated, it gives CASSPRTGPYTEAFF.

This clonotype was found a few times. This chain connects TRBV5-1 to TRBJ2-2; D is uncertain. The germline gives CDR1 SGHRS, CDR2 YFSETQ. The CDR3 covers 15 residues. V was shortened by 1 base and J by 2 bases, with 9 bases between the two germline ends. The CDR3 DNA sequence: TGCGCCAGCAGCTTGAACGCAGATAACACCGGGGAGCTGTTTTTT. Protein: CASSLNADNTGELFF.

The V and J genes are TRBV7-9 and TRBJ2-1; unclear D gene. V was pared by 2 bases and J by 1 base, with 9 bases between. The CDR3 has 15 residues. Germline V gene lookup returns CDR1 SEHNR and CDR2 FQNEAQ (reference sequence). The CDR3 DNA reads as TGTGCCAGCAGCTTAAAAGGGAATTCCTACAATGAGCAGTTCTTC. This encodes CASSLKGNSYNEQFF.

The chain employs TRBV7-9 and TRBJ2-7; 8 bases line up with TRBD1. CDR3 length: 13 amino acids. The V gene end was trimmed by 7 bases and the J gene end by 11 bases; junction bases not matched to a gene: 13. Germline V gene lookup returns CDR1 SEHNR and CDR2 FQNEAQ (reference sequence). CDR3 residues: CASTRTGTAREYF. Here the CDR3 DNA reads TGTGCCAGCACCAGGACAGGGACCGCCAGGGAGTACTTC.

A few counts support this clonotype. This chain uses TRBV5-4 with TRBJ2-7; possibly TRBD1 for D (6 bases). Trimming shortened V by 3 bases and J by 0 bases, and 13 bases separated the two germline ends. This CDR3 comprises 15 residues. Germline values: CDR1 SGHNT, CDR2 YYREEE (reference sequence). In DNA form, the CDR3 reads TGTGCCAGCAGCTCGGAGACAGGCCACTCCTACGAGCAGTACTTC. It codes for CASSSETGHSYEQYF.

This clonotype came up a few times. The chain is built from TRBV9 and TRBJ2-3, with 10 positions matching TRBD2. With 5 bases clipped from V and 6 bases from J, the junction kept 9 bases outside the gene matches. The germline CDR1 and CDR2 sequences are SGDLS and YYNGEE. The CDR3 runs 15 residues. In DNA, the CDR3 is TGTGCCAGCAGTCCTACACTAGCGGGGAGCGATACGCAGTATTTT. It is translated as CASSPTLAGSDTQYF.

In this sample, this clonotype turned up a few times. This chain joins TRBV27 and TRBJ1-1; no clear D gene. The germline gives CDR1 MNHEY, CDR2 SMNVEV (reference sequence). The CDR3 consists of 12 residues. V shed 4 bases and J shed 8 bases, with 11 bases lying between them. The CDR3 DNA follows: TGTGCCAGCAGTTCACTGAGGAAAGAAGCTTTCTTT. Amino acid sequence: CASSSLRKEAFF.

This clonotype occurred a few times. The chain joins TRBV5-7 to TRBJ2-1; tentative D call: TRBD1 (6 bases). TRBV5-7 is treated as an ORF (open reading frame) with a function not yet certain. CDR3 length: 13 amino acids. Trimming cost V 2 bases and J 6 bases, with 9 bases left between them. The CDR3 DNA reads as TGTGCCAGCAGCTTCGACAGGCGCAATGAGCAGTTCTTC. Its translation: CASSFDRRNEQFF.

The chain combines TRBV6-5 with TRBJ1-3; TRBD1 aligns across 7 bases. V shed 8 bases and J 2 bases; nucleotides not matched to a gene: 9. The CDR3 covers 15 residues. Germline loops: CDR1 MNHEY, CDR2 SVGAGI. CDR3 residues: CASCRGQLTGNTIYF. The CDR3 DNA follows: TGTGCCAGCTGTCGGGGACAGTTGACTGGAAACACCATATATTTT.

This clonotype has a handful of counts. V and J are TRBV6-5 and TRBJ2-7; 9 positions agree with TRBD1. The CDR3 has 14 amino acids. The V gene end was trimmed by 6 bases and the J gene end by 2 bases; junction bases not matched to a gene: 5. Germline-derived CDR1 and CDR2 are MNHEY and SVGAGI. The CDR3 sequence is CASRPRQGAYEQYF. The CDR3 nucleotides read TGTGCCAGCAGACCCAGACAGGGGGCCTACGAGCAGTACTTC.

The rearrangement links TRBV30 to TRBJ2-7; D remains ambiguous. V lost 1 base and J 1 base, leaving 2 bases between the germline ends. This CDR3 spans 11 amino acids. In germline, CDR1 is GTSNPN, CDR2 SVGIG (reference sequence). The CDR3 is CAWSESYEQYF. In DNA, the CDR3 is TGTGCCTGGAGTGAATCCTACGAGCAGTACTTC.

Only a few counts were recorded for this clonotype. The V gene is TRBV6-2 or TRBV6-3, the J gene TRBJ2-1; no firm D call. Trimming removed 2 bases from V and 8 bases from J, with 13 bases in between. This CDR3 has 14 residues. In germline, CDR1 is MNHEY, CDR2 SVGEGT. CDR3 bases: TGTGCCAGCAGTTACGGAAGGGATTGGGATGAGCAGTTCTTC. Protein: CASSYGRDWDEQFF.

The table lists this clonotype with a few counts. The chain recombines TRBV4-3 with TRBJ2-7, with a tentative D call TRBD2 (5 bases). Trimming left V 1 base short and J 0 bases short, with 10 bases between. The CDR3 is 15 residues long. The germline V gene encodes CDR1 LGHNA and CDR2 YSLEER. CDR3 DNA sequence: TGCGCCAGCAGCCAAGCCGGGGATAGCTCCTACGAGCAGTACTTC. Encoded protein: CASSQAGDSSYEQYF.

This chain connects TRBV27 to TRBJ1-1, with D possibly matching TRBD1 (5 bases). The CDR3 runs to 17 residues. V gave up 3 bases and J gave up 1 base, with 18 bases separating them. CDR1 MNHEY and CDR2 SMNVEV come from the germline V gene (reference sequence). CDR3 residues: CASSFGAEPGSNTEAFF. In DNA form, the CDR3 reads TGTGCCAGCAGTTTTGGTGCGGAGCCAGGGTCGAACACTGAAGCTTTCTTT.

The chain links TRBV5-1 to TRBJ2-1, with a possible D match to TRBD2 (5 bases). The germline V gene has CDR1 SGHRS and CDR2 YFSETQ. V gave up 2 bases and J gave up 8 bases, with 20 bases separating them. The CDR3 is made up of 16 amino acids. The CDR3 bases are TGCGCCAGCAGCTTCCCCCTCTATACTAGTGGCGATGAGCAGTTCTTC. Translating it yields CASSFPLYTSGDEQFF.

This clonotype was seen more than once but under ten times. This chain connects TRBV4-3 to TRBJ2-1; possibly TRBD2 for D (6 bases). This CDR3 is 14 amino acids long. Germline CDR1 LGHNA, CDR2 YSLEER. The germline V and J ends were trimmed by 0 bases and 12 bases, with 15 bases remaining between them. The CDR3 region is CASSQEPIGSRQFF. CDR3 DNA: TGCGCCAGCAGCCAAGAGCCCATCGGGAGCCGGCAGTTCTTC.

The CDR3 nucleotides are TGTGCCAGCAGCTTAGACGGCGGGTCCGGGGAGCTGTTTTTT. The encoded protein is CASSLDGGSGELFF. The chain couples TRBV7-2 to TRBJ2-2, with D possibly matching TRBD2 (5 bases). The CDR3 has 14 residues. From germline, CDR1 is SGHTA and CDR2 FQGNSA. The germline V and J ends were trimmed by 1 base and 6 bases, with 9 bases remaining between them.

The V gene is TRBV6-5, the J gene TRBJ1-2; no clear D gene. This CDR3 has 12 residues. The germline V and J ends were trimmed by 5 bases and 7 bases, with 11 bases remaining between them. Germline CDR1 reads MNHEY; CDR2 reads SVGAGI. For the CDR3, the DNA is TGTGCCAGCAGTCCCGGAGTGAGTGGCTACACCTTC. Translated, it gives CASSPGVSGYTF.

The chain carries TRBV4-3 and TRBJ2-1, with D possibly TRBD2 on 5 matching bases. The ends were cut back, 1 base at V and 10 bases at J, with 14 bases in the middle. Germline lookup yields CDR1 LGHNA and CDR2 YSLEER. This CDR3 is 14 amino acids long. CDR3 sequence (DNA): TGCGCCAGCAGCCAAGTGGCTAGCCGAAGGGAGCAGTTCTTC. Translation gives CASSQVASRREQFF.